This TCR beta chain was captured by sequencing in a study of Ad26.COV2.S vaccination and SARS-CoV-2 variants. Study information: Each vaccinee took Ad26.COV2.S intramuscularly, once or twice 56 days apart.

The sample's treatment: some 20 received Ad26.COV2.S at low or high dose, single or two shots; about 5 received placebo; per-sample allocation not given. Material that was analyzed had been drawn on day 63 after the first vaccine or placebo injection. Boston provided a donor who was an adult aged 18-55 years. Generated by immunoSEQ multiplex PCR, the TCRdb table keeps only in-frame clones and is missing some. The sample has 400,000 or so clones, approximately 91% seen once. CDR3 length equals 15 residues. Looked up from germline, CDR1 is SGHDT and CDR2 is YYEEEE. With regard to this clone: Antigen specificity is unknown. One end of the junction does not line up with germline, which may come from a read error.

Study-wide results and caveats: Reported post-vaccination CD8+ and CD4+ T cell responses to spike showed substantial breadth.

The source was peripheral blood, collected in a trial of Ad26.COV2.S vaccine versus placebo. V usage is TRBV5-6 and J usage is TRBJ1-5; a possible D gene is TRBD1 (6 bases). This sequence was found in a person between 18 and 65 years old who received the Ad26.COV2.S COVID-19 vaccine or a placebo. The chain's CDR3 is CASSITGRGNQPQHF. Here the CDR3 DNA reads TGTGCCAGCAGCATTACAGGGAGGGGGAATCAACCCCAGCATTTT.